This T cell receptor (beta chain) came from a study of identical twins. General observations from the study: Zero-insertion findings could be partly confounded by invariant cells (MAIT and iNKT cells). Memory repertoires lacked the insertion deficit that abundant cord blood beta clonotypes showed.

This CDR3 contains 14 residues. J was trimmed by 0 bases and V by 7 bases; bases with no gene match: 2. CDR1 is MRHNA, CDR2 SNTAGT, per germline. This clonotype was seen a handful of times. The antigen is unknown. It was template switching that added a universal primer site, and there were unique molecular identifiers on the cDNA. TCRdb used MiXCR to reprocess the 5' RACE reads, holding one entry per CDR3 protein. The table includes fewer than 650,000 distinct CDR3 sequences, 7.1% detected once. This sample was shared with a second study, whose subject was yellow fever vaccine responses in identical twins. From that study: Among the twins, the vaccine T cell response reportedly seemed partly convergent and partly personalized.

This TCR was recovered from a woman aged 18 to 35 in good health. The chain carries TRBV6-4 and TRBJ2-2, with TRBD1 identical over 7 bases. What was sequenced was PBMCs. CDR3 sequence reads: CASKGQTNTGELFF. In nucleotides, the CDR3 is TGTGCCAGCAAGGGACAGACGAACACCGGGGAGCTGTTTTTT.